Listed here are 26 T cell receptor beta chains from one sample, sequenced in a study of CD8+ T cells in alopecia areata. TCR sequencing used cDNA made by reverse transcription of extracted RNA. Profiling relied on immunoSEQ multiplex PCR, and the TCRdb table lists in-frame clones only, not all of them. The table lists about 200,000 clones, 50% to 65% of them singletons. This material consisted of CD4+ T cells sorted from blood, taken at week 0. These receptors were collected from a human donor with alopecia areata.

This clone appeared a single time. The chain combines TRBV9 with TRBJ2-7; weak D call: TRBD1 (6 bases). Trimming cost V 3 bases and J 5 bases, with 15 bases left between them. The CDR3 consists of 14 residues. CDR1 is SGDLS, CDR2 YYNGEE, per germline. The CDR3 spells CASSGGTTTDEQYF. In nucleotides, the CDR3 is TGTGCCAGCAGCGGAGGGACAACAACGGACGAGCAGTACTTC.

The gene calls are TRBV7-8 and TRBJ1-2, with 7 bases lining up with TRBD1. Germline values: CDR1 SGHVS, CDR2 FQNEAQ. Trimming cost V 5 bases and J 5 bases; bases outside gene matches: 8. The CDR3 is 14 amino acids. The CDR3 DNA is TGTGCCAGCAGCCAAGTGGGACAGACGTATGGCTACACCTTC. It is translated as CASSQVGQTYGYTF.

As for this clone: The sample holds other DNA sequences that translate to the same CDR3. The CDR3 DNA reads TGTGCCAGCAGCGTAGGGACAGTCCAAGAGACCCAGTACTTC. This codes for CASSVGTVQETQYF. The chain links TRBV9 to TRBJ2-5; possibly TRBD1 for D (6 bases). The CDR3 runs 14 residues. V was shortened by 0 bases and J by 1 base, with 7 bases between the two germline ends. Germline V gene lookup returns CDR1 SGDLS and CDR2 YYNGEE.

This clone came up once. The chain links TRBV4-1 to TRBJ2-2; TRBD1 might be the D (5 bases). Trimming took 0 bases from V and 4 from J, leaving 9 bases between them. The V gene's germline CDR1 is MGHRA and CDR2 YSYEKL. The CDR3 extends over 15 amino acids. The CDR3 protein is CASSQDRVATGELFF. CDR3 coding DNA: TGCGCCAGCAGCCAAGACAGGGTGGCCACCGGGGAGCTGTTTTTT.

This sequence joins TRBV4-2 and TRBJ2-1; 9 bases are shared with TRBD1. The CDR3 has 15 residues. Germline CDR1 is LGHNA and CDR2 is YNFKEQ. The ends lost 3 bases at V and 0 bases at J; junction bases unmatched: 0. The CDR3 protein is CASSQGQGSYNEQFF. CDR3 bases: TGTGCCAGCAGCCAGGGACAGGGCTCCTACAATGAGCAGTTCTTC.

The chain couples TRBV5-1 to TRBJ2-7; 10 nucleotides agree with TRBD2. Germline trimming cut 4 bases from V and 6 bases from J; bases unmatched to any gene: 4. The CDR3 loop spans 13 amino acids. Germline CDR1 and CDR2: SGHRS and YFSETQ. The CDR3 spells CASSGTSVSEQYF. CDR3 bases: TGCGCCAGCAGCGGGACTAGCGTGAGCGAGCAGTACTTC.

The chain links TRBV5-6 to TRBJ2-5, with a tentative D call TRBD1 (6 bases). Trimming stripped 2 bases from V and 2 bases from J, with 10 bases between. The germline V gene encodes CDR1 SGHDT and CDR2 YYEEEE. The CDR3 length is 14 residues. The CDR3 bases are TGTGCCAGCAGCTTAACGACAGGACAAGAGACCCAGTACTTC. It yields the protein CASSLTTGQETQYF.

The chain has TRBV9 and TRBJ2-5, with 7 bases fitting TRBD2. V lost 2 bases and J lost 4; bases outside the gene matches: 11. This CDR3 spans 16 amino acids. Looked up from germline, CDR1 is SGDLS and CDR2 is YYNGEE. The CDR3 spells CASSVIPRGERETQYF. Here the CDR3 DNA reads TGTGCCAGCAGCGTCATCCCTCGGGGGGAAAGAGAGACCCAGTACTTC.

The V call is TRBV6-5, the J call TRBJ1-2; perhaps TRBD1 as D (5 bases). The V and J ends lost 0 bases and 7 bases respectively, with 15 bases between them. The length of the CDR3 is 15 residues. CDR1 MNHEY and CDR2 SVGAGI come from the germline V gene. The DNA for the CDR3 is TGTGCCAGCAGTTACTCGATGTCCCCTGGGGGTGGCTACACCTTC. Translating it yields CASSYSMSPGGGYTF.

The genes are TRBV5-1 and TRBJ2-7, with 7 bases identical to TRBD1. Per germline, CDR1 SGHRS and CDR2 YFSETQ. The CDR3 has 14 residues. V was pared by 4 bases and J by 5 bases, with 9 bases of the junction left unmatched. CDR3 in amino acids: CASSLTGEWDEQYF. Here the CDR3 DNA reads TGCGCCAGCAGCCTAACAGGGGAGTGGGACGAGCAGTACTTC.

The chain carries TRBV29-1 and TRBJ1-2; D call uncertain. The germline V gene encodes CDR1 SQVTM and CDR2 ANQGSEA. The ends were cut back, 4 bases at V and 0 bases at J, with 6 bases in the middle. This CDR3 comprises 12 residues. The CDR3 loop is CSVAAANYGYTF. Written as DNA, the CDR3 is TGCAGCGTTGCGGCGGCTAACTATGGCTACACCTTC.

The chain is built from TRBV6-1 and TRBJ2-3; D remains unclear. V lost 10 bases to trimming and J lost 2 bases, with 13 bases between them. The CDR3 extends over 13 amino acids. Germline assignment: CDR1 MNHNS and CDR2 SASEGT. Written as DNA, the CDR3 is TGTGCCAACTCCCTAGAGATCACAGATACGCAGTATTTT. Its protein product is CANSLEITDTQYF.

V and J are TRBV5-1 and TRBJ1-2; 7 positions match TRBD1. The CDR3 contains 14 residues. V lost 1 base, J lost 8 bases, and 8 bases stayed unmatched. Germline lookup yields CDR1 SGHRS and CDR2 YFSETQ. Written as DNA, the CDR3 is TGCGCCAGCAGCTTGTCAGGGGGAGTAGAAGGCTACACCTTC. It encodes CASSLSGGVEGYTF. Based on the CDR3 plus reference TRBV5-1 and TRBJ1-2, the full variable domain is KAGVTQTPRYLIKTRGQQVTLSCSPISGHRSVSWYQQTPGQGLQFLFEYFSETQRNKGNFPGRFSGRQFSNSRSEMNVSTLELGDSALYLCASSLSGGVEGYTFGSGTRLTVV.

This clone was detected a few times. This chain links TRBV7-2 with TRBJ1-1; the D gene is possibly TRBD1 (5 bases). The CDR3 loop spans 14 amino acids. Germline V gene lookup returns CDR1 SGHTA and CDR2 FQGNSA. The V end lost 3 bases, the J end lost 5 bases, and 13 bases lay between the germline ends. As DNA, the CDR3 is TGTGCCAGCAGCTTTGGGGGTGTGGAGACTGAAGCTTTCTTT. Amino acids: CASSFGGVETEAFF.

The chain carries TRBV5-1 and TRBJ2-3, with 9 bases fitting TRBD2. Germline V gene lookup returns CDR1 SGHRS and CDR2 YFSETQ. V shed 4 bases and J 4 bases; nucleotides not matched to a gene: 10. The CDR3 has 16 residues. The CDR3 region has the DNA TGCGCCAGCAGCCCCTCCAGCGGGGGGCTTTCAGATACGCAGTATTTT. Protein: CASSPSSGGLSDTQYF.

There are a few counts of this clone. The chain links TRBV30 to TRBJ2-3; no reliable D call. V gave up 2 bases and J gave up 2 bases, with 8 bases separating them. Germline loops: CDR1 GTSNPN, CDR2 SVGIG (reference sequence). There are 13 residues in the CDR3. The CDR3 sequence: CAWSYVATDTQYF. The CDR3, as DNA: TGTGCCTGGAGTTACGTGGCCACAGATACGCAGTATTTT.

The chain recombines TRBV4-1 with TRBJ2-4; D not resolved. The CDR3 extends over 16 amino acids. CDR1 is MGHRA and CDR2 is YSYEKL in the germline V gene. V was cut by 1 base and J by 0 bases, with 10 bases left in between. CDR3 nucleotides: TGCGCCAGCAGCCAAGTGACACCCCTAGCCAAAAACATTCAGTACTTC. Translating it yields CASSQVTPLAKNIQYF.

This clone has just a few counts. The J gene is TRBJ2-1, the V gene TRBV2, with TRBD2 as a possible D gene (6 bases). This CDR3 region has 13 residues. Trimming stripped 4 bases from V and 6 bases from J, with 10 bases between. Germline values: CDR1 SNHLY, CDR2 FYNNEI. CDR3 DNA sequence: TGTGCCAGCAGTGCGGGACTCATCAATGAGCAGTTCTTC. It encodes CASSAGLINEQFF.

This clone was seen once. This chain joins TRBV7-9 and TRBJ2-1, with TRBD2 as a possible D gene (6 bases). CDR1 is SEHNR, CDR2 FQNEAQ, per germline (reference sequence). Trimming stripped 2 bases from V and 5 bases from J, with 16 bases between. The CDR3 extends over 16 amino acids. CDR3 sequence reads: CASSLFSRREDNEQFF. The CDR3 nucleotides are TGTGCCAGCAGCTTATTCTCGCGGCGGGAAGACAATGAGCAGTTCTTC. Using reference TRBV7-9 and TRBJ2-1 for the parts outside the CDR3, the full variable domain is DTGVSQNPRHKITKRGQNVTFRCDPISEHNRLYWYRQTLGQGPEFLTYFQNEAQLEKSRLLSDRFSAERPKGSFSTLEIQRTEQGDSAMYLCASSLFSRREDNEQFFGPGTRLTVL.

The chain employs TRBV29-1 and TRBJ2-3; 13 nucleotides agree with TRBD2. This CDR3 has 17 amino acids. Looked up from germline, CDR1 is SQVTM and CDR2 is ANQGSEA. V lost 6 bases, J lost 4 bases, and 13 bases stayed unmatched. The CDR3 is CSVTPQLAGGPADTQYF. CDR3 coding DNA: TGCAGCGTGACTCCCCAACTAGCGGGGGGGCCCGCAGATACGCAGTATTTT.

The chain carries TRBV30 and TRBJ2-7; D assignment may be TRBD1 or TRBD2 (5 bases each). Germline CDR1 is GTSNPN and CDR2 is SVGIG (reference sequence). CDR3 length equals 13 residues. Trimming removed 4 bases at V and 4 bases at J, with 14 bases between. CDR3 region: CAWTRGERYEQYF. In nucleotides, the CDR3 is TGTGCCTGGACACGGGGCGAGAGATACGAGCAGTACTTC.

This chain uses TRBV6-6 with TRBJ2-1, with TRBD1 matching over 9 bases. From germline, CDR1 is MNHNY and CDR2 SVGAGI (reference sequence). The CDR3 covers 15 residues. Unmatched junction bases numbered 6, after V lost 4 bases and J lost 5 bases. CDR3 amino acids: CASSSRQGDHNEQFF. The CDR3 DNA reads as TGTGCCAGCAGTTCCCGACAGGGGGATCACAATGAGCAGTTCTTC.

In its sample, this clone was seen once. The J gene is TRBJ1-2, the V gene TRBV6-1; 8 nucleotides line up with TRBD1. Trimming took 5 bases from V and 1 from J; bases not matched to a gene: 3. CDR3 length: 14 amino acids. Germline assignment: CDR1 MNHNS and CDR2 SASEGT. CDR3 loop: CASSQGQVNYGYTF. The CDR3 DNA follows: TGTGCCAGCAGTCAGGGACAGGTTAACTATGGCTACACCTTC.

This rearrangement joins TRBV10-3 to TRBJ1-5, with D unresolved. This CDR3 comprises 15 residues. The germline V gene encodes CDR1 ENHRY and CDR2 SYGVKD. Trimming removed 0 bases from V and 3 bases from J, with 9 bases in between. In DNA form, the CDR3 reads TGTGCCATCAGTGAGTCGATACAGAACAATCAGCCCCAGCATTTT. It specifies CAISESIQNNQPQHF.

Concerning this clone: Other nucleotide sequences from this sample produce the same CDR3. J is TRBJ2-7 and V is TRBV7-3; 8 nucleotides align to TRBD2. Looked up from germline, CDR1 is SGHTA and CDR2 is FQGTGA. There are 13 residues in the CDR3. J lost 6 bases, V lost 5 bases, and 6 bases had no gene match. In DNA, the CDR3 is TGTGCCAGCAGCCTCGGACTAGCTAGCGAGCAGTACTTC. Protein sequence: CASSLGLASEQYF. The full variable domain, in which reference TRBV7-3 and TRBJ2-7 provide the parts outside the CDR3, is GAGVSQTPSNKVTEKGKYVELRCDPISGHTALYWYRQSLGQGPEFLIYFQGTGAADDSGLPNDRFFAVRPEGSVSTLKIQRTERGDSAVYLCASSLGLASEQYFGPGTRLTVT.

The V call is TRBV2, the J call TRBJ1-6; D possibly corresponds to TRBD1 (6 bases). The CDR3 sequence is 15 residues long. Trimming stripped 2 bases from V and 9 bases from J, with 14 bases between. Germline V gene lookup returns CDR1 SNHLY and CDR2 FYNNEI. The CDR3 DNA is TGTGCCAGCAGTGAAAGGGCTCAGACAGGTTCACCCCTCCACTTT. This gives the protein CASSERAQTGSPLHF.